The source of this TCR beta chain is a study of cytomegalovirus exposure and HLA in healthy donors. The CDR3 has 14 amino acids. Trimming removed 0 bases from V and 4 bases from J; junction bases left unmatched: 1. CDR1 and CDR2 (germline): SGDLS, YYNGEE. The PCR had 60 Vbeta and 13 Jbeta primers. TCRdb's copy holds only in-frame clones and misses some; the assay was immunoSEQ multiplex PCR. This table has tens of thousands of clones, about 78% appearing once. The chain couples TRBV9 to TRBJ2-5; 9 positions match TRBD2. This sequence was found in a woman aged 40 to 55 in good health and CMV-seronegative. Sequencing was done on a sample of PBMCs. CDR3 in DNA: TGTGCCAGCAGCGTAGAACTAGCGGGAGAGACCCAGTACTTC. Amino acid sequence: CASSVELAGETQYF.